These 29 T cell receptor beta chains share one sample of origin, sequenced in a study of blood T cell repertoires in COVID-19. Only in-frame clones appear in the TCRdb table, and some are missing; sequencing was by immunoSEQ multiplex PCR. The sample records under 500,000 clones, roughly 85% being singletons. The sample taken for sequencing was PBMCs or T cells enriched from blood (not recorded which). These receptors all come from a woman between 18 and 29 years old with acute COVID-19.

The chain links TRBV18 to TRBJ2-7, with 9 bases fitting TRBD1. Germline V gene data show CDR1 as KGHSH and CDR2 as LQKENI. The V gene end was trimmed by 5 bases and the J gene end by 3 bases; junction bases not matched to a gene: 8. This CDR3 has 15 amino acids. The CDR3: CASSVSGTGNYEQYF. As DNA, the CDR3 is TGTGCCAGCTCAGTGTCCGGGACAGGGAACTACGAGCAGTACTTC.

The genes are TRBV7-9 and TRBJ1-1; no reliable D call. The CDR3 has 12 amino acids. V gave up 4 bases and J gave up 4 bases, with 7 bases separating them. The germline gives CDR1 SEHNR, CDR2 FQNEAQ (reference sequence). Written as DNA, the CDR3 is TGTGCCAGCAGCTCCGGAGGCACTGAAGCTTTCTTT. Its protein product is CASSSGGTEAFF.

The chain joins TRBV19 to TRBJ2-5; TRBD2 agrees at 10 bases. V gave up 6 bases and J gave up 5 bases; unmatched junction bases: 12. Germline V gives CDR1 LNHDA, CDR2 SQIVND (reference sequence). The CDR3 is made up of 16 amino acids. The CDR3 sequence: CASSRGSGRAGETQYF. The CDR3 DNA reads TGTGCCAGTAGCCGGGGCAGCGGGAGGGCCGGGGAGACCCAGTACTTC.

The genes are TRBV3-1 (or the pseudogene TRBV3-2) and TRBJ1-5; a weak D match, TRBD1 (5 bases). V lost 1 base and J lost 0, with 10 bases in between. The CDR3 loop spans 16 amino acids. Per the germline V gene, CDR1 is LGHDT and CDR2 is YNNKEL (reference sequence). The CDR3 sequence is CASSQGAGYSNQPQHF. The CDR3 nucleotides are TGTGCCAGCAGCCAAGGGGCAGGGTATAGCAATCAGCCCCAGCATTTT.

The chain has TRBV6-1 and TRBJ2-3; D not resolved. CDR1 MNHNS and CDR2 SASEGT come from the germline V gene. V lost 2 bases and J 0 bases, leaving 6 bases between the germline ends. CDR3 size: 14 residues. The CDR3 DNA reads TGTGCCAGCAGTGAACGGGTCAGCACAGATACGCAGTATTTT. This codes for CASSERVSTDTQYF.

CDR3 coding DNA: TGTGCCAGCAGCCCCCGGGGATCCTACGAGCAGTACTTC. Residues: CASSPRGSYEQYF. This rearrangement joins TRBV11-2 to TRBJ2-7; maybe TRBD2 (5 bases). The CDR3 loop spans 13 amino acids. CDR1 and CDR2 (germline): SGHAT, FQNNGV. V gave up 5 bases and J gave up 1 base, with 9 bases separating them.

The chain has TRBV28 and TRBJ2-7, with D uncertain. Germline lookup yields CDR1 MDHEN and CDR2 SYDVKM. The CDR3 has 13 residues. V lost 4 bases, J lost 2 bases, and 9 bases lay in between. CDR3 protein: CASSSQYPYEQYF. CDR3 sequence (DNA): TGTGCCAGCAGTTCTCAGTATCCCTACGAGCAGTACTTC.

J is TRBJ1-2 and V is TRBV15, with 9 bases matching TRBD1. The CDR3 sequence is 15 residues long. V was clipped by 0 bases and J by 5 bases; unmatched bases: 4. Germline V lookup: CDR1 LNHNV, CDR2 YYDKDF (reference sequence). The CDR3 is CATSRDQGQGYGYTF. As DNA, the CDR3 is TGTGCCACCAGCAGAGATCAGGGACAGGGATATGGCTACACCTTC. The full variable domain, with the rest looked up from reference TRBV15 and TRBJ1-2, is DAMVIQNPRYQVTQFGKPVTLSCSQTLNHNVMYWYQQKSSQAPKLLFHYYDKDFNNEADTPDNFQSRRPNTSFCFLDIRSPGLGDTAMYLCATSRDQGQGYGYTFGSGTRLTVV.

The chain employs TRBV7-2 and TRBJ2-7; D possibly corresponds to TRBD2 (5 bases). Germline values: CDR1 SGHTA, CDR2 FQGNSA. The V end lost 3 bases, the J end lost 2 bases, and 14 bases lay between the germline ends. CDR3 length equals 15 residues. The CDR3 DNA sequence: TGTGCCAGCAGCTTGAGGGTAGCAGAAACCTACGAGCAGTACTTC. It is translated as CASSLRVAETYEQYF.

This CDR3 reads CASSLTGAGTGELFF. CDR3 nucleotides: TGTGCCAGCAGCTTAACAGGGGCGGGCACCGGGGAGCTGTTTTTT. The rearrangement joins TRBV11-3 to TRBJ2-2; the match to TRBD1 covers 7 bases. The CDR3 is 15 amino acids. The germline gives CDR1 SGHNT, CDR2 YENEEA. With 2 bases clipped from V and 4 bases from J, the junction kept 4 bases outside the gene matches.

This chain links TRBV12-3 or TRBV12-4 with TRBJ2-5; D is unclear. The CDR3 has 13 residues. Trimming cost V 2 bases and J 3 bases, with 7 bases left between them. DNA for the CDR3: TGTGCCAGCAGTTTACTGTCAGAAGAGACCCAGTACTTC. Its protein is CASSLLSEETQYF.

This clone was observed a handful of times. The J gene is TRBJ2-5, the V gene TRBV3-1 (or the pseudogene TRBV3-2), with 7 bases matching TRBD1. The ends lost 3 bases at V and 1 base at J; junction bases unmatched: 5. CDR1 LGHDT and CDR2 YNNKEL come from the germline V gene (reference sequence). The CDR3 is made up of 15 amino acids. CDR3 DNA sequence: TGTGCCAGCAGCCAGCAAGGGACAGCCCAAGAGACCCAGTACTTC. It yields the protein CASSQQGTAQETQYF.

For the CDR3, the DNA is TGTGCCAGCAGCTTGGATGGGGGGTCGATTGAGCAGTTCTTC. As protein: CASSLDGGSIEQFF. V is TRBV5-4 and J is TRBJ2-1; possible D gene TRBD2, 6 bases. The CDR3 contains 14 residues. The V gene's germline CDR1 is SGHNT and CDR2 YYREEE (reference sequence). V was clipped by 0 bases and J by 9 bases, with 13 bases between them. The variable domain in full, with the rest retrieved from reference TRBV5-4 and TRBJ2-1, is ETGVTQSPTHLIKTRGQQVTLRCSSQSGHNTVSWYQQALGQGPQFIFQYYREEENGRGNFPPRFSGLQFPNYSSELNVNALELDDSALYLCASSLDGGSIEQFFGPGTRLTVL.

The chain combines TRBV28 with TRBJ2-7, with D perhaps matching TRBD2 (6 bases). Germline values: CDR1 MDHEN, CDR2 SYDVKM. V lost 6 bases and J lost 2, with 8 bases in between. The CDR3 contains 12 residues. The CDR3 loop reads CASRGGAYEQYF. DNA of the CDR3: TGTGCCAGCAGAGGCGGGGCCTACGAGCAGTACTTC.

This chain's CDR3 is CASSLDLGQNNSPLHF. CDR3 bases: TGCGCCAGCAGCTTGGATTTGGGACAGAATAATTCACCCCTCCACTTT. The genes are TRBV5-1 and TRBJ1-6; 7 bases are a match to TRBD1. V dropped 0 bases and J dropped 5; count of bases not matched to a gene: 5. The germline V gene has CDR1 SGHRS and CDR2 YFSETQ. This CDR3 has 16 residues.

The V gene is TRBV27, the J gene TRBJ2-1; no reliable D call. V was trimmed by 2 bases and J by 10 bases, leaving 9 bases between them. CDR3 length equals 12 residues. CDR1 and CDR2 from the germline V gene are MNHEY and SMNVEV (reference sequence). CDR3 sequence: CASSLDPGEQFF. The CDR3 bases are TGTGCCAGCAGTTTAGATCCCGGGGAGCAGTTCTTC.

The CDR3 sequence: CSASPSSGIPGETQYF. Here the CDR3 DNA reads TGCAGTGCTAGTCCCTCTAGCGGGATCCCCGGGGAGACCCAGTACTTC. The gene calls are TRBV20-1 and TRBJ2-5, with TRBD2 matching 9 bases. The ends lost 3 bases at V and 5 bases at J; junction bases unmatched: 13. Germline V gives CDR1 DFQATT, CDR2 SNEGSKA (reference sequence). The CDR3 totals 16 residues.

The chain is built from TRBV30 and TRBJ2-3; TRBD2 matches at 13 bases. CDR3 length: 16 amino acids. Germline CDR1 reads GTSNPN; CDR2 reads SVGIG (reference sequence). V was clipped by 3 bases and J by 3 bases; unmatched bases: 6. The CDR3 region is CAWSALAGGPTDTQYF. Here the CDR3 DNA reads TGTGCCTGGAGCGCACTAGCGGGAGGGCCGACAGATACGCAGTATTTT.

This sequence joins TRBV25-1 and TRBJ2-5; D unclear. Germline values: CDR1 MGHDK, CDR2 SYGVNS. The CDR3 contains 11 residues. V was trimmed by 7 bases and J by 2 bases, leaving 5 bases between them. The CDR3 spells CASTRQETQYF. In DNA form, the CDR3 reads TGTGCCAGCACGCGACAAGAGACCCAGTACTTC.

This clone was observed once. V usage is TRBV7-8 and J usage is TRBJ2-1; the D is unclear. CDR3 length equals 16 residues. V was cut by 5 bases and J by 5 bases, with 19 bases left in between. Germline V gene data show CDR1 as SGHVS and CDR2 as FQNEAQ. CDR3 DNA sequence: TGTGCCAGCAGCCCCCTTCAGGCTATACCAAACAATGAGCAGTTCTTC. This encodes CASSPLQAIPNNEQFF.

The V and J genes are TRBV15 and TRBJ2-7; TRBD1 might be the D (6 bases). Germline values: CDR1 LNHNV, CDR2 YYDKDF (reference sequence). V lost 0 bases and J lost 6, with 9 bases in between. This CDR3 region has 13 residues. The CDR3 loop reads CATSRDTGIEQYF. CDR3 sequence (DNA): TGTGCCACCAGCAGAGACACAGGGATCGAGCAGTACTTC. Complete variable domain (other parts from reference TRBV15 and TRBJ2-7): DAMVIQNPRYQVTQFGKPVTLSCSQTLNHNVMYWYQQKSSQAPKLLFHYYDKDFNNEADTPDNFQSRRPNTSFCFLDIRSPGLGDTAMYLCATSRDTGIEQYFGPGTRLTVT.

This clone came up many times. This chain joins TRBV7-9 and TRBJ2-5; D may be TRBD2 (6 bases). From germline, CDR1 is SEHNR and CDR2 FQNEAQ (reference sequence). With 5 bases removed from V and 5 bases from J, the gap between germline ends came to 6 bases. This CDR3 is 11 amino acids long. In DNA form, the CDR3 reads TGTGCCAGCAGCCGGGGGGAGACCCAGTACTTC. Its translation is CASSRGETQYF.

The chain combines TRBV29-1 with TRBJ2-7; 11 positions match TRBD2. The trim removed 5 bases at V and 3 bases at J, leaving 15 bases unmatched. This CDR3 region has 17 residues. The V gene's germline CDR1 is SQVTM and CDR2 ANQGSEA. This CDR3 is CSVFTGTSGRLDYEQYF. The CDR3 bases are TGCAGCGTTTTTACCGGGACTAGCGGCCGCCTAGACTACGAGCAGTACTTC.

The chain employs TRBV10-1 and TRBJ2-3; tentative D call: TRBD1 (5 bases). CDR1 is WNHNN, CDR2 SYGVQD, per germline (reference sequence). The CDR3 length is 12 residues. Trimming removed 3 bases at V and 5 bases at J, with 6 bases between. The CDR3 loop reads CASSDREDTQYF. The CDR3, as DNA: TGCGCCAGCAGTGACAGGGAAGATACGCAGTATTTT.

The CDR3 DNA sequence: TGTGCCAGCAGCTTAACCCCTGACTCCTCTACCCTCGGGCAGTACTTC. It is translated as CASSLTPDSSTLGQYF. The chain links TRBV7-2 to TRBJ2-7; no firm D call. The CDR3 contains 16 residues. Per the germline V gene, CDR1 is SGHTA and CDR2 is FQGNSA. V was clipped by 2 bases and J by 9 bases, with 23 bases between them.

The chain uses TRBV9 and TRBJ1-2; no clear D. Germline CDR1 and CDR2: SGDLS and YYNGEE. The CDR3 covers 15 residues. Trimming took 3 bases from V and 4 from J, leaving 16 bases between them. CDR3 nucleotide sequence: TGTGCCAGCAGCGCGGAGGGTAGGTTCGTCTATGGCTACACCTTC. Protein product: CASSAEGRFVYGYTF.

The genes are TRBV3-1 (or the pseudogene TRBV3-2) and TRBJ2-5, with 9 bases aligning to TRBD2. Germline CDR1 and CDR2: LGHDT and YNNKEL (reference sequence). The ends lost 0 bases at V and 2 bases at J; junction bases unmatched: 13. The CDR3 totals 19 residues. Here the CDR3 DNA reads TGTGCCAGCAGCCAAGATCTGGCTAGCGGGGTTGTGGGGCAAGAGACCCAGTACTTC. This encodes CASSQDLASGVVGQETQYF.

Regarding this clone: The sample contains more than one DNA sequence encoding this CDR3. The chain combines TRBV10-1 with TRBJ2-7; no firm D call. From germline, CDR1 is WNHNN and CDR2 SYGVQD (reference sequence). The CDR3 is 13 residues long. Trimming took 4 bases from V and 0 from J, leaving 7 bases between them. The CDR3 protein is CASSAGSSYEQYF. The CDR3 DNA is TGCGCCAGCAGTGCAGGAAGCTCCTACGAGCAGTACTTC.

The genes are TRBV19 and TRBJ2-5, with D possibly matching TRBD1 (6 bases). Between the trimmed V and J ends, which lost 4 bases and 1 base, there was a span of 10 bases. This CDR3 has 14 residues. CDR1 is LNHDA and CDR2 is SQIVND in the germline V gene (reference sequence). CDR3 region: CASSTRGFQETQYF. The CDR3 DNA reads TGTGCCAGTAGTACCAGGGGATTCCAAGAGACCCAGTACTTC. Filled out from reference TRBV19 and TRBJ2-5, the complete variable domain reads DGGITQSPKYLFRKEGQNVTLSCEQNLNHDAMYWYRQDPGQGLRLIYYSQIVNDFQKGDIAEGYSVSREKKESFPLTVTSAQKNPTAFYLCASSTRGFQETQYFGPGTRLLVL.